This entry concerns a single T cell receptor beta chain. Its antigen is unknown. The sample originates from a study of persistence of HIV-infected CD4 T cells. V was cut by 3 bases and J by 8 bases, with 22 bases left in between. The CDR3 runs 15 residues. The germline V gene has CDR1 SQVTM and CDR2 ANQGSEA. This was the immunoSEQ version 4 assay in survey mode. Data came from immunoSEQ multiplex PCR; TCRdb stores just in-frame clones and leaves some out. The sample yields over 35,000 clones, about 89% seen once. Anti-CD3/anti-CD28 beads served as a nonspecific positive control stimulus. Responding CD4+ T cells were sorted by upregulation of both CD40 ligand and CD69.

This clonotype originated in an adult man with HIV who was CMV-seropositive. The rearrangement uses TRBV29-1 and TRBJ1-2, with D unclear. The starting material was CD4+ T cells sorted from PBMCs after approximately 19-hour stimulation, obtained from a patient who received antiretroviral therapy. For the CDR3, the DNA is TGCAGCGTTGAGGGTAGACATGGTCAGGAGGAGGGCTACACCTTC. As protein: CSVEGRHGQEEGYTF.